The 29 T cell receptor beta chains below all came from one sample that was sequenced in a study of T cell changes during pregnancy in multiple sclerosis. TCRdb keeps only in-frame clones here, not all; method: immunoSEQ multiplex PCR. Of roughly 85,000 clones listed, about nine tenths are singletons. The sample here was peripheral blood, taken in the first trimester of pregnancy. The receptor source for this set is a female donor with multiple sclerosis, enrolled in a pregnancy study.

This rearrangement joins TRBV11-2 to TRBJ1-1; D is ambiguous. The CDR3 length is 15 residues. CDR1 and CDR2 from the germline V gene are SGHAT and FQNNGV. The V end lost 0 bases, the J end lost 1 base, and 9 bases lay between the germline ends. CDR3 sequence: CASSLDLLTNTEAFF. In DNA form, the CDR3 reads TGTGCCAGCAGCTTAGATTTACTAACGAACACTGAAGCTTTCTTT.

CDR3 bases: TGCGCCAGCAGCCAAGACTTGGCACAGGGTAATGGCTACACCTTC. This sequence encodes CASSQDLAQGNGYTF. The rearrangement links TRBV4-3 to TRBJ1-2, with a tentative D call TRBD1 (6 bases). The CDR3 consists of 15 residues. With 0 bases removed from V and 6 bases from J, the gap between germline ends came to 14 bases. Germline V gene data show CDR1 as LGHNA and CDR2 as YSLEER.

The gene calls are TRBV15 and TRBJ1-4; 9 nucleotides match TRBD1. The CDR3 extends over 17 amino acids. Trimming took 0 bases from V and 5 from J; bases not matched to a gene: 7. The germline CDR1 and CDR2 sequences are LNHNV and YYDKDF (reference sequence). The CDR3 protein is CATSRDDRGVGNEKLFF. For the CDR3, the DNA is TGTGCCACCAGCAGAGATGACAGGGGGGTGGGGAATGAAAAACTGTTTTTT.

The V gene is TRBV5-6, the J gene TRBJ2-1; 7 nucleotides agree with TRBD2. The CDR3 runs 16 residues. Germline-derived CDR1 and CDR2 are SGHDT and YYEEEE. V lost 5 bases to trimming and J lost 2 bases; unmatched junction nucleotides: 10. This chain's CDR3 is CASRGWLADTYNEQFF. CDR3 in DNA: TGTGCCAGCAGGGGGTGGCTAGCGGATACCTACAATGAGCAGTTCTTC.

The chain employs TRBV28 and TRBJ1-4; D is ambiguous. This CDR3 is built from 17 residues. Trimming took off 5 bases at V and 8 bases at J, with 24 bases between the two ends. Germline V gives CDR1 MDHEN, CDR2 SYDVKM. Here the CDR3 DNA reads TGTGCCAGCAGTCCCAGCGGATCTACTTCTTTAGGCGAAAAACTGTTTTTT. Amino acids: CASSPSGSTSLGEKLFF.

The CDR3 nucleotides read TGTGCCTGGAGGGGAGGAAGCAATCAGCCCCAGCATTTT. Protein product: CAWRGGSNQPQHF. The genes are TRBV30 and TRBJ1-5, with D uncertain. The CDR3 totals 13 residues. The V end was cut by 3 bases, the J end by 1 base, with 7 bases between. Germline V gene sequence: CDR1 GTSNPN, CDR2 SVGIG (reference sequence).

The rearrangement joins TRBV19 to TRBJ2-5; perhaps TRBD2 as D (5 bases). CDR3 length equals 11 residues. The V gene lost 8 bases and the J gene lost 6 bases, with 10 bases spanning the gap. Germline V gene lookup returns CDR1 LNHDA and CDR2 SQIVND (reference sequence). CDR3: CASRGEKTQYF. CDR3 sequence (DNA): TGTGCCAGTCGGGGAGAGAAGACCCAGTACTTC.

The chain combines TRBV29-1 with TRBJ2-7; 10 bases agree with TRBD2. The CDR3 spans 16 residues. J lost 0 bases, V lost 1 base, and 6 bases had no gene match. Germline V lookup: CDR1 SQVTM, CDR2 ANQGSEA. The CDR3 region has the DNA TGCAGCGTTGAAGGGGGTAGCGGGAGGCCCTCCTACGAGCAGTACTTC. Protein sequence: CSVEGGSGRPSYEQYF.

The genes are TRBV7-3 and TRBJ2-1, with 10 bases fitting TRBD2. This CDR3 region has 18 residues. V lost 2 bases, J lost 0 bases, and 7 bases stayed unmatched. Germline V gene data show CDR1 as SGHTA and CDR2 as FQGTGA. The CDR3 coding sequence is TGTGCCAGCAGCTTAGCTAGCGGGGGATCCCGCTCCTACAATGAGCAGTTCTTC. Residues: CASSLASGGSRSYNEQFF.

The rearrangement uses TRBV11-2 and TRBJ2-7, with 7 bases identical to TRBD1. This CDR3 has 12 residues. Germline-derived CDR1 and CDR2 are SGHAT and FQNNGV. V lost 5 bases to trimming and J lost 3 bases; unmatched junction nucleotides: 1. The CDR3 nucleotides read TGTGCCAGCAGCCGACAGGGCTACGAGCAGTACTTC. Translated: CASSRQGYEQYF.

The rearrangement joins TRBV5-1 to TRBJ2-5, with D possibly matching TRBD1 (6 bases). Germline V gives CDR1 SGHRS, CDR2 YFSETQ. V lost 5 bases to trimming and J lost 5 bases, with 16 bases between them. This CDR3 comprises 14 residues. In DNA form, the CDR3 reads TGCGCCAGCAGACAGGGTCTCGGTAAGGAGACCCAGTACTTC. The encoded protein is CASRQGLGKETQYF.

The J gene is TRBJ1-1, the V gene TRBV9; D is undetermined. CDR3 length: 13 amino acids. Germline-derived CDR1 and CDR2 are SGDLS and YYNGEE. V was trimmed by 3 bases and J by 4 bases, leaving 10 bases between them. CDR3 sequence: CASSARGITEAFF. The CDR3 region has the DNA TGTGCCAGCAGCGCCAGAGGGATCACTGAAGCTTTCTTT.

V and J are TRBV6-1 and TRBJ2-3; D possibly corresponds to TRBD2 (5 bases). The CDR3 contains 11 residues. Germline V gives CDR1 MNHNS, CDR2 SASEGT. The germline V and J ends were trimmed by 5 bases and 9 bases, with 9 bases remaining between them. The CDR3 sequence is CASSMRVTQYF. CDR3 DNA: TGTGCCAGCAGTATGAGGGTAACGCAGTATTTT.

The chain joins TRBV29-1 to TRBJ2-4; 7 bases line up with TRBD2. Germline assignment: CDR1 SQVTM and CDR2 ANQGSEA. CDR3 length: 13 residues. The V gene end was trimmed by 4 bases and the J gene end by 3 bases; junction bases not matched to a gene: 3. In DNA, the CDR3 is TGCAGCGTTGTTGGGGGGGGCAAAAACATTCAGTACTTC. This sequence encodes CSVVGGGKNIQYF.

This rearrangement joins TRBV18 to TRBJ2-2; D remains unclear. The CDR3 length is 15 residues. From germline, CDR1 is KGHSH and CDR2 LQKENI. The V gene lost 2 bases and the J gene lost 0 bases, with 7 bases spanning the gap. The CDR3 is CASSPSRANTGELFF. The CDR3 DNA reads as TGTGCCAGCTCACCATCCCGCGCGAACACCGGGGAGCTGTTTTTT.

V and J are TRBV2 and TRBJ1-1; D remains unclear. The CDR3 has 13 residues. Trimming removed 7 bases at V and 1 base at J, with 10 bases between. Germline loops: CDR1 SNHLY, CDR2 FYNNEI. CDR3 bases: TGTGCCAGCAAGTTTGGGAGGAACACTGAAGCTTTCTTT. Protein: CASKFGRNTEAFF.

This chain connects TRBV19 to TRBJ2-7; no definite D call. V was shortened by 5 bases and J by 1 base, with 21 bases between the two germline ends. Looked up from germline, CDR1 is LNHDA and CDR2 is SQIVND (reference sequence). The CDR3 consists of 17 residues. CDR3 in DNA: TGTGCCAGTAGTCCTCCCGGGTTTTTCGACGCATCCTACGAGCAGTACTTC. It codes for CASSPPGFFDASYEQYF.

As DNA, the CDR3 is TGTGCCAGCAGTGTACAGACAGGGGGAAGGGAGACCCAGTACTTC. Its translation is CASSVQTGGRETQYF. The chain links TRBV6-1 to TRBJ2-5; 9 nucleotides agree with TRBD1. The CDR3 covers 15 residues. Germline V lookup: CDR1 MNHNS, CDR2 SASEGT. Trimming cost V 4 bases and J 5 bases; bases outside gene matches: 8.

The CDR3 region is CAIKHSGNQPQHF. The CDR3 DNA is TGTGCCATCAAACATTCGGGGAATCAGCCCCAGCATTTT. V usage is TRBV10-3 and J usage is TRBJ1-5; no firm D call. The CDR3 spans 13 residues. The germline V gene encodes CDR1 ENHRY and CDR2 SYGVKD. Trimming took 7 bases from V and 4 from J, leaving 11 bases between them.

This chain uses TRBV7-2 with TRBJ1-1; 9 positions match TRBD1. Germline CDR1 reads SGHTA; CDR2 reads FQGNSA. This CDR3 comprises 15 residues. The junction had 6 bases not matched to a gene; V was cut back by 5 bases and J by 2 bases. The CDR3 sequence is CASSLDRGINTEAFF. DNA of the CDR3: TGTGCCAGCAGCCTGGACAGGGGCATTAACACTGAAGCTTTCTTT.

Only a few counts were recorded for this clone. The chain joins TRBV4-1 to TRBJ2-7; the match to TRBD1 covers 7 bases. Germline-derived CDR1 and CDR2 are MGHRA and YSYEKL. V lost 6 bases and J lost 1; bases outside the gene matches: 9. The CDR3 length is 15 residues. The CDR3 is CASRSAPGGSYEQYF. DNA for the CDR3: TGCGCCAGCAGATCGGCGCCAGGGGGTTCCTACGAGCAGTACTTC.

This clone was detected once. The V gene is TRBV6-1, the J gene TRBJ1-5; 8 bases map to TRBD1. Germline V gene data show CDR1 as MNHNS and CDR2 as SASEGT. The CDR3 loop spans 16 amino acids. The V and J ends lost 2 bases and 4 bases, in that order; junction bases with no gene match: 7. CDR3: CASSERSGTGNQPQHF. CDR3 DNA sequence: TGTGCCAGCAGTGAAAGGTCCGGGACAGGAAATCAGCCCCAGCATTTT.

This chain links TRBV6-1 with TRBJ2-7; possible D gene TRBD1, 5 bases. Germline CDR1 reads MNHNS; CDR2 reads SASEGT. V shed 8 bases and J shed 1 base, with 12 bases lying between them. This CDR3 comprises 13 residues. DNA for the CDR3: TGTGCCAGCGATCAGGGAAGATCCTACGAGCAGTACTTC. Residues: CASDQGRSYEQYF.

This chain uses TRBV6-6 with TRBJ2-5; 12 positions agree with TRBD2. The CDR3 is made up of 14 amino acids. V gave up 8 bases and J gave up 6 bases; unmatched junction bases: 7. Germline V CDR1 and CDR2: MNHNY, SVGAGI (reference sequence). The CDR3 nucleotides are TGTGCCAGCTCGGAGACTAGCGGGGGAAAGACCCAGTACTTC. This gives the protein CASSETSGGKTQYF.

CDR3 sequence reads: CASSPVGTGTDYGYTF. DNA for the CDR3: TGTGCCAGCAGCCCGGTGGGAACCGGGACAGACTATGGCTACACCTTC. V usage is TRBV7-2 and J usage is TRBJ1-2, with 7 bases fitting TRBD1. V was pared by 5 bases and J by 3 bases, with 12 bases of the junction left unmatched. Germline V gene sequence: CDR1 SGHTA, CDR2 FQGNSA. The CDR3 contains 16 residues.

The CDR3 here is CASSQDFAGRYTF. CDR3 DNA sequence: TGCGCCAGCAGCCAAGATTTTGCAGGTCGCTACACCTTC. The V gene is TRBV4-3, the J gene TRBJ1-2; unclear D gene. CDR1 LGHNA and CDR2 YSLEER come from the germline V gene. There are 13 residues in the CDR3. V was pared by 0 bases and J by 9 bases, with 11 bases between.

This clone was recorded a few times. The V gene is TRBV15, the J gene TRBJ2-7; 7 bases are shared with TRBD2. The CDR3 contains 15 residues. The germline gives CDR1 LNHNV, CDR2 YYDKDF (reference sequence). V lost 0 bases, J lost 1 base, and 3 bases stayed unmatched. The chain's CDR3 is CATSREGGESYEQYF. In DNA form, the CDR3 reads TGTGCCACCAGCAGAGAGGGGGGGGAATCCTACGAGCAGTACTTC.

The chain employs TRBV7-2 and TRBJ1-1; the D gene is possibly TRBD1 (6 bases). Trimming pared 5 bases from V and 1 base from J, leaving 14 bases between. CDR3 length: 15 residues. Looked up from germline, CDR1 is SGHTA and CDR2 is FQGNSA. The CDR3, as DNA: TGTGCCAGCAGCACATCGGGACAAACGAACACTGAAGCTTTCTTT. This encodes CASSTSGQTNTEAFF.

A word on this clone: Other DNA sequences in the same sample also yield this CDR3. The chain joins TRBV7-9 to TRBJ2-1; 7 nucleotides agree with TRBD1. Germline V gene lookup returns CDR1 SEHNR and CDR2 FQNEAQ (reference sequence). The CDR3 is 13 residues long. The junction had 2 bases not matched to a gene; V was cut back by 5 bases and J by 4 bases. CDR3 residues: CASSPGQYNEQFF. The CDR3 DNA reads as TGTGCCAGCAGCCCGGGACAGTACAATGAGCAGTTCTTC. The whole variable domain, remainder taken from reference TRBV7-9 and TRBJ2-1, is DTGVSQNPRHKITKRGQNVTFRCDPISEHNRLYWYRQTLGQGPEFLTYFQNEAQLEKSRLLSDRFSAERPKGSFSTLEIQRTEQGDSAMYLCASSPGQYNEQFFGPGTRLTVL.